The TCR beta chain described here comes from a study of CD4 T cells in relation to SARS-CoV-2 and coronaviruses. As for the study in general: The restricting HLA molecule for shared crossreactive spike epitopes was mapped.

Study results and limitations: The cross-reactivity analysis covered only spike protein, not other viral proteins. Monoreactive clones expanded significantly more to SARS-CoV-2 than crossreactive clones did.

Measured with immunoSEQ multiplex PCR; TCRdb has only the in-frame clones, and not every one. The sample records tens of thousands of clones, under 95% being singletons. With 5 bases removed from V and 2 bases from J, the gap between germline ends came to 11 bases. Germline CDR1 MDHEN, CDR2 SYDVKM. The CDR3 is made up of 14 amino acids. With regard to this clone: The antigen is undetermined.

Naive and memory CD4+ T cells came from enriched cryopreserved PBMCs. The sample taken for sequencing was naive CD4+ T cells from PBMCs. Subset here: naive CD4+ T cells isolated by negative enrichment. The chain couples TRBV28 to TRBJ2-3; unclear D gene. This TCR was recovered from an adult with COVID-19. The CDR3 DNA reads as TGTGCCAGCAGTCCCCCGTCTCACACAGATACGCAGTATTTT. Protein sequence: CASSPPSHTDTQYF.